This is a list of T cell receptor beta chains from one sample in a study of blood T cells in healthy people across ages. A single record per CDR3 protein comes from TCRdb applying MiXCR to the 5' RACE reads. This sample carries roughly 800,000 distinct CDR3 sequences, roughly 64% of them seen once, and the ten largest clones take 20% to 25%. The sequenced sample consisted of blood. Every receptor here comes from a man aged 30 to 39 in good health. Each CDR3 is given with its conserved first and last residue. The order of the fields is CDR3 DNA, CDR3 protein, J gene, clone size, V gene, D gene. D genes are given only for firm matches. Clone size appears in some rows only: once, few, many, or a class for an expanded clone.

CDR3 DNA: TGTGCCACCAGTTTCGGAGGCGGGAGCTGGGGTGAGCAGTTCTTC; CDR3 protein: CATSFGGGSWGEQFF; J gene: TRBJ2-1; clone size: .; V gene: TRBV24-1; D gene: TRBD2
CDR3 DNA: TGCAGTGCTAGCTATAGCGGGGGGGCCTACAATGAGCAGTTCTTC; CDR3 protein: CSASYSGGAYNEQFF; J gene: TRBJ2-1; clone size: few; V gene: TRBV20-1; D gene: TRBD2
CDR3 DNA: TGCAGCGTTGAAGTAGCGGGAGTTGGAGAGCAGTACTTC; CDR3 protein: CSVEVAGVGEQYF; J gene: TRBJ2-7; clone size: few; V gene: TRBV29-1; D gene: TRBD2
CDR3 DNA: TGTGCCAGCAGCCAAGAATTAACTTCAAGTCAGCCCCAGCATTTT; CDR3 protein: CASSQELTSSQPQHF; J gene: TRBJ1-5; clone size: .; V gene: TRBV4-2; D gene: .
CDR3 DNA: TGTGCCAGCAGCTTTTCTCTAGGGGCTGAGCAGTTCTTC; CDR3 protein: CASSFSLGAEQFF; J gene: TRBJ2-1; clone size: .; V gene: TRBV7-2; D gene: .
CDR3 DNA: TGTGCCAGCAGCCAAGTCGGGCCGACCTACGAGCAGTACTTC; CDR3 protein: CASSQVGPTYEQYF; J gene: TRBJ2-7; clone size: .; V gene: TRBV4-2; D gene: .
CDR3 DNA: TGTGCCAGCAGCTTAGGAGGGGACACGTCTTGGGAGACCCAGTACTTC; CDR3 protein: CASSLGGDTSWETQYF; J gene: TRBJ2-5; clone size: .; V gene: TRBV7-2; D gene: .
CDR3 DNA: TGTGCCAGCAGTCGCTCTCAATTCAGGCGCGAGCAGTACTTC; CDR3 protein: CASSRSQFRREQYF; J gene: TRBJ2-7; clone size: few; V gene: TRBV28; D gene: .
CDR3 DNA: TGTGCCAGCAGTTCAATAATCAGGACTAGCGGGGGGGGCAATGAGCAGTACTTC; CDR3 protein: CASSSIIRTSGGGNEQYF; J gene: TRBJ2-7; clone size: .; V gene: TRBV12-3/TRBV12-4; D gene: TRBD2
CDR3 DNA: TGCAGTGCTTCCACCGGATGGGGACCTCCCACAGATACGCAGTATTTT; CDR3 protein: CSASTGWGPPTDTQYF; J gene: TRBJ2-3; clone size: .; V gene: TRBV20-1; D gene: .
CDR3 DNA: TGCGCCAGCAGCCAAGATGGGGAAGGGGGGAAGGAGCAGTTCTTC; CDR3 protein: CASSQDGEGGKEQFF; J gene: TRBJ2-1; clone size: .; V gene: TRBV4-3; D gene: .
CDR3 DNA: TGTGCCATCAGCGAAGCCTTGACAGGGAATTCAGGAAATGGCTACACCTTC; CDR3 protein: CAISEALTGNSGNGYTF; J gene: TRBJ1-2; clone size: .; V gene: TRBV10-3; D gene: TRBD1
CDR3 DNA: TGTGCCAGCAGCTTAGACTCAGGGGTGACCGAGCAGTACTTC; CDR3 protein: CASSLDSGVTEQYF; J gene: TRBJ2-7; clone size: .; V gene: TRBV7-6; D gene: .
CDR3 DNA: TGTGCCAGCAGCTTGGACCAGCGGGACATTCAGTACTTC; CDR3 protein: CASSLDQRDIQYF; J gene: TRBJ2-4; clone size: .; V gene: TRBV5-6; D gene: .
CDR3 DNA: TGTGCCAGCAGCTTATTTGGTAGCGGGAGTCTCGGGGAGCTGTTTTTT; CDR3 protein: CASSLFGSGSLGELFF; J gene: TRBJ2-2; clone size: .; V gene: TRBV7-2; D gene: TRBD2
CDR3 DNA: TGTGCCAGCAGCTTAGCACGACAGGGATATGGCTACACCTTC; CDR3 protein: CASSLARQGYGYTF; J gene: TRBJ1-2; clone size: .; V gene: TRBV11-1; D gene: TRBD1
CDR3 DNA: TGCAATGCCAACCCGGGACTAGGCGGGAATGAGCAGTTCTTC; CDR3 protein: CNANPGLGGNEQFF; J gene: TRBJ2-1; clone size: .; V gene: TRBV20-1; D gene: TRBD2
CDR3 DNA: TGTGCCAGCAGCGTAGATTCAGGGATTGACGAGCAGTACTTC; CDR3 protein: CASSVDSGIDEQYF; J gene: TRBJ2-7; clone size: few; V gene: TRBV9; D gene: .
CDR3 DNA: TGTGCCAGCAAACCGAGGTACCCAGAGACCCAGTACTTC; CDR3 protein: CASKPRYPETQYF; J gene: TRBJ2-5; clone size: .; V gene: TRBV28; D gene: .
CDR3 DNA: TGCAGTGCTAGTAGCCCGGGACAGGGATCCTACGAGCAGTACTTC; CDR3 protein: CSASSPGQGSYEQYF; J gene: TRBJ2-7; clone size: .; V gene: TRBV20-1; D gene: TRBD1
CDR3 DNA: TGTGCCAGCAGTTTTATCACCGGGACAGGTCTTTCTGAAGCTTTCTTT; CDR3 protein: CASSFITGTGLSEAFF; J gene: TRBJ1-1; clone size: .; V gene: TRBV12-3/TRBV12-4; D gene: TRBD1
CDR3 DNA: TGTGCCAGCAGCCAAATCCGGGGACGGGCAGATACGCAGTATTTT; CDR3 protein: CASSQIRGRADTQYF; J gene: TRBJ2-3; clone size: .; V gene: TRBV14; D gene: .
CDR3 DNA: TGTGCCAGCAGTGAAGTACGGGAGACCCGGTACTTC; CDR3 protein: CASSEVRETRYF; J gene: TRBJ2-5; clone size: .; V gene: TRBV5-6; D gene: .
CDR3 DNA: TGCAGTGCTCTTGACAGGTCCACATCTAAAAATTCACCCCTCCACTTT; CDR3 protein: CSALDRSTSKNSPLHF; J gene: TRBJ1-6; clone size: .; V gene: TRBV20-1; D gene: .
CDR3 DNA: TGTGCCAGCAGCCCCGATCCCGTCAGAGGCTACACCTTC; CDR3 protein: CASSPDPVRGYTF; J gene: TRBJ1-2; clone size: .; V gene: TRBV3-1; D gene: .
CDR3 DNA: TGCAGTGCTAGAGTTAGCCCCCCAGATACGCAGTATTTT; CDR3 protein: CSARVSPPDTQYF; J gene: TRBJ2-3; clone size: once; V gene: TRBV20-1; D gene: .
CDR3 DNA: TGTGCCAGCAGCCAAGACAACTCTTTATATGGCTACACCTTC; CDR3 protein: CASSQDNSLYGYTF; J gene: TRBJ1-2; clone size: .; V gene: TRBV3-1; D gene: .
CDR3 DNA: TGCAGTGCGTATCAAGTTAACTATGGCTACACCTTC; CDR3 protein: CSAYQVNYGYTF; J gene: TRBJ1-2; clone size: .; V gene: TRBV20-1; D gene: .
CDR3 DNA: TGTGCCAGCAGTTCGGCCCTGACCCAGTACTTC; CDR3 protein: CASSSALTQYF; J gene: TRBJ2-5; clone size: few; V gene: TRBV7-2; D gene: .
CDR3 DNA: TGCAGTGCTAGAGACGCGAGACTCCTAGATTACGAATACAATGAGCAGTTCTTC; CDR3 protein: CSARDARLLDYEYNEQFF; J gene: TRBJ2-1; clone size: .; V gene: TRBV20-1; D gene: .
CDR3 DNA: TGCGCCAGCAGCTTGGAAGCCGTATTGAACACTGAAGCTTTCTTT; CDR3 protein: CASSLEAVLNTEAFF; J gene: TRBJ1-1; clone size: .; V gene: TRBV5-1; D gene: .